Listed below are T cell receptor beta chains from one sample, sequenced in a study of T cells in Graves' hyperthyroidism and ophthalmopathy. MiXCR was run by TCRdb on the multiplex PCR reads, yielding one entry per CDR3 protein. Here the sample spans some 600,000 distinct CDR3 sequences, roughly 13% being singletons. The sequenced material came from blood. The receptors stem from a woman aged 25-40 years with Graves' hyperthyroidism that later progressed to Graves' ophthalmopathy. Each CDR3 is given with its conserved first and last residue. A D gene is named only where the DNA matches it firmly. A row's size may be missing; if present it is once, few, many or a size class.

D: .; V: TRBV12-3/TRBV12-4; J: TRBJ1-6; size: many; CDR3: CASSGLLNSPLHF; DNA: TGTGCCAGCAGTGGACTGCTTAATTCACCCCTCCACTTT
D: .; V: TRBV4-3; J: TRBJ1-2; size: many; CDR3: CASSQGGAGTYGYTF; DNA: TGCGCCAGCAGCCAAGGGGGTGCAGGGACCTATGGCTACACCTTC
D: TRBD2; V: TRBV19; J: TRBJ2-5; size: .; CDR3: CASYSGLAGETQYF; DNA: TGTGCCAGCTATTCGGGACTAGCGGGAGAGACCCAGTACTTC
D: TRBD1; V: TRBV30; J: TRBJ1-5; size: .; CDR3: CAWSRTGRQPQHF; DNA: TGTGCCTGGAGTAGGACAGGGCGACAGCCCCAGCATTTT
D: TRBD1; V: TRBV20-1; J: TRBJ2-1; size: many; CDR3: CSARPPGQGVGSEQFF; DNA: TGCAGTGCTAGGCCCCCGGGACAGGGAGTTGGAAGTGAGCAGTTCTTC
D: TRBD2; V: TRBV20-1; J: TRBJ2-7; size: many; CDR3: CSAREWEGGEQYF; DNA: TGCAGTGCTAGAGAGTGGGAGGGCGGCGAGCAGTACTTC
D: .; V: TRBV5-1; J: TRBJ2-4; size: .; CDR3: CASSGEDSAGGLGNIQYF; DNA: TGCGCCAGCAGCGGGGAGGATTCGGCTGGGGGCCTCGGGAACATTCAGTACTTC
D: .; V: TRBV20-1; J: TRBJ1-6; size: many; CDR3: CSARQMSSYNSPLHF; DNA: TGCAGTGCTAGACAGATGAGCTCCTATAATTCACCCCTCCACTTT
D: TRBD1; V: TRBV30; J: TRBJ2-7; size: .; CDR3: CAWSVGTGWDEQYF; DNA: TGTGCCTGGAGTGTCGGGACAGGGTGGGACGAGCAGTACTTC
D: .; V: TRBV6-1; J: TRBJ2-1; size: many; CDR3: CASSQTSNEQFF; DNA: TGTGCCAGCAGTCAGACTTCCAATGAGCAGTTCTTC
D: .; V: TRBV14; J: TRBJ2-5; size: many; CDR3: CASSQTTQETQYF; DNA: TGTGCCAGCAGCCAAACCACACAAGAGACCCAGTACTTC
D: .; V: TRBV9; J: TRBJ2-3; size: .; CDR3: CASSVVSEMGTDTQYF; DNA: TGTGCCAGCAGCGTAGTCTCGGAGATGGGCACAGATACGCAGTATTTT
D: .; V: TRBV25-1; J: TRBJ2-5; size: .; CDR3: CASSEYRGGAGTQYF; DNA: TGTGCCAGCAGTGAATATAGGGGGGGGGCGGGGACCCAGTACTTC
D: .; V: TRBV30; J: TRBJ1-1; size: .; CDR3: CAWTPRDKAFF; DNA: TGTGCCTGGACCCCCCGGGACAAAGCTTTCTTT
D: TRBD1; V: TRBV20-1; J: TRBJ2-5; size: many; CDR3: CSARTGQETQYF; DNA: TGCAGTGCCAGGACAGGACAAGAGACCCAGTACTTC
D: .; V: TRBV19; J: TRBJ2-2; size: few; CDR3: CASSIGGVNTGELFF; DNA: TGTGCCAGTAGTATAGGGGGGGTCAACACCGGGGAGCTGTTTTTT
D: TRBD1; V: TRBV5-1; J: TRBJ2-7; size: many; CDR3: CASSFTGEGEQYF; DNA: TGCGCCAGCAGCTTTACAGGGGAAGGCGAGCAGTACTTC
D: TRBD1; V: TRBV24-1; J: TRBJ2-5; size: many; CDR3: CATSSPGQEGETQYF; DNA: TGTGCCACCAGTTCCCCGGGACAGGAAGGGGAGACCCAGTACTTC
D: .; V: TRBV3-1; J: TRBJ2-7; size: many; CDR3: CASSQGRGAYEQYF; DNA: TGTGCCAGCAGCCAAGGACGGGGGGCGTACGAGCAGTACTTC
D: .; V: TRBV19; J: TRBJ2-1; size: many; CDR3: CASSLRTLYNEQFF; DNA: TGTGCCAGTAGTCTGCGGACCCTGTACAATGAGCAGTTCTTC
D: .; V: TRBV2; J: TRBJ2-2; size: many; CDR3: CASRSSSRFGELFF; DNA: TGTGCCAGTAGATCCTCTAGCAGGTTCGGGGAGCTGTTTTTT
D: TRBD2; V: TRBV6-5; J: TRBJ2-1; size: many; CDR3: CASSYSDAGVYNEQFF; DNA: TGTGCCAGCAGTTACTCGGACGCGGGAGTCTACAATGAGCAGTTCTTC
D: .; V: TRBV13; J: TRBJ2-2; size: .; CDR3: CASSSRNTGELFF; DNA: TGTGCCAGCAGCTCGCGGAACACCGGGGAGCTGTTTTTT
D: .; V: TRBV6-2/TRBV6-3; J: TRBJ2-5; size: many; CDR3: CASSYSAKETQYF; DNA: TGTGCCAGCAGTTACTCGGCAAAAGAGACCCAGTACTTC
D: TRBD1; V: TRBV25-1; J: TRBJ2-7; size: many; CDR3: CASSGETGSVEQYF; DNA: TGTGCCAGCAGTGGGGAGACAGGGTCGGTCGAGCAGTACTTC
D: .; V: TRBV20-1; J: TRBJ1-6; size: .; CDR3: CSARDRARDSPLHF; DNA: TGCAGTGCCAGGGACCGGGCTAGGGATTCACCCCTCCACTTT
D: TRBD1; V: TRBV29-1; J: TRBJ1-3; size: .; CDR3: CSGQGVSGNTIYF; DNA: TGCAGCGGGCAGGGGGTCTCTGGAAACACCATATATTTT